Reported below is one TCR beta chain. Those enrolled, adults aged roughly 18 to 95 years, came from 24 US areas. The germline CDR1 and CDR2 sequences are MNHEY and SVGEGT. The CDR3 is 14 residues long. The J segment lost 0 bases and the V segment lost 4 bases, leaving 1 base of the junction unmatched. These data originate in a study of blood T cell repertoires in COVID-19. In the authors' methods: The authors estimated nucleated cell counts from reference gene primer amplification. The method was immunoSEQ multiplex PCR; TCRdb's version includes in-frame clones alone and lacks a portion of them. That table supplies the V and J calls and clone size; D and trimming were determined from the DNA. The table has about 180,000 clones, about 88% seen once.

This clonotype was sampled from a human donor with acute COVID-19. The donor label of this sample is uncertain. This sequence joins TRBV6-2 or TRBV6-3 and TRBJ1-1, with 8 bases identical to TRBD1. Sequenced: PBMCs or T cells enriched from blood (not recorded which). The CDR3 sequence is CASSWDRMNTEAFF. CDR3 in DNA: TGTGCCAGCAGTTGGGACAGGATGAACACTGAAGCTTTCTTT.